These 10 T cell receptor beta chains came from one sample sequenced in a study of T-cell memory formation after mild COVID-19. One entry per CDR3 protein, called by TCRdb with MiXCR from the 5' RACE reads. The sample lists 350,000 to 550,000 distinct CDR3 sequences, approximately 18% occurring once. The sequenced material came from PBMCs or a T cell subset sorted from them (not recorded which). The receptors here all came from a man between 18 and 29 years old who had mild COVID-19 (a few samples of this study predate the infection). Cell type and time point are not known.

CDR3 region: CATSAPALSGYGYTF. For the CDR3, the DNA is TGTGCCACCAGCGCGCCGGCCCTCTCTGGCTATGGCTACACCTTC. The V call is TRBV15, the J call TRBJ1-2; no clear D. V was pared by 5 bases and J by 4 bases, with 17 bases between. Per the germline V gene, CDR1 is LNHNV and CDR2 is YYDKDF (reference sequence). This CDR3 is built from 15 residues.

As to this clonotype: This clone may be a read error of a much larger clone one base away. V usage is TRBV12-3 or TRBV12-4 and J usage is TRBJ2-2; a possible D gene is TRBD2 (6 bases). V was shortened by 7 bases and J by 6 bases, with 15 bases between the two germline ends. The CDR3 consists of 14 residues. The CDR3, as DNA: TGTGCCAGCACCCCGATCAGGAGGGCCGGGGAGCTGTTTTTT. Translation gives CASTPIRRAGELFF.

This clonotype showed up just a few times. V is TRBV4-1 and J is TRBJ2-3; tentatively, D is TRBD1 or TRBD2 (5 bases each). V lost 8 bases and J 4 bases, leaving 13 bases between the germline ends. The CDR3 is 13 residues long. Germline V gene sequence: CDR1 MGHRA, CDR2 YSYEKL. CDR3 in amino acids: CASAGSPPDTQYF. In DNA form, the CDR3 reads TGCGCCAGCGCAGGGAGCCCTCCAGATACGCAGTATTTT.

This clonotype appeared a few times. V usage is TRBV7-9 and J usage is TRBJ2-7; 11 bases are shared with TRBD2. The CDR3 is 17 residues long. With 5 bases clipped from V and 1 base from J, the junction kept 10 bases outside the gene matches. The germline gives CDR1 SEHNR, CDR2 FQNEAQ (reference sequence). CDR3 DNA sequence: TGTGCCAGCAGCCCCGAACCCGGGACTAGCGGATCCTACGAGCAGTACGTC. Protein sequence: CASSPEPGTSGSYEQYV.

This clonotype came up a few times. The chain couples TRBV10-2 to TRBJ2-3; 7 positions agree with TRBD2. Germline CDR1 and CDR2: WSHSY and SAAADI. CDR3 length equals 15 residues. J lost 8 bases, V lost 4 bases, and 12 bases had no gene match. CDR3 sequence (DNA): TGCGCCAGCAGTGCGGGACTATCCCTAGAGGGTACGCAGTATTTT. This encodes CASSAGLSLEGTQYF.

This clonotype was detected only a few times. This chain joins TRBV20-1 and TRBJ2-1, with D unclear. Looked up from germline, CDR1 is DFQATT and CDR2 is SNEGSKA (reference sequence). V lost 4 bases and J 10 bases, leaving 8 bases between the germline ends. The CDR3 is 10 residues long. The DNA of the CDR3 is TGCAGTGCTACAGAGAACGAGCAGTTCTTC. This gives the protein CSATENEQFF.

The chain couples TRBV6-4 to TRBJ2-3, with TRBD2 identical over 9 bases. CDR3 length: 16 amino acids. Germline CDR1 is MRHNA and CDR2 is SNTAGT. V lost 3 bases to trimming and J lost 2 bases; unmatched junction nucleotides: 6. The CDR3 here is CASSDVGGGATDTQYF. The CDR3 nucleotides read TGTGCCAGCAGTGATGTAGGCGGGGGGGCCACAGATACGCAGTATTTT.

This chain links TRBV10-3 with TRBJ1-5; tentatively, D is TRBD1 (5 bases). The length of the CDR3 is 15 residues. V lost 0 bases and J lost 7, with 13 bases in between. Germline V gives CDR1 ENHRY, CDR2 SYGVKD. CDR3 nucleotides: TGTGCCATCAGTGAGTCGAATCCAGGGAACCAGCCCCAGCATTTT. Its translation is CAISESNPGNQPQHF.

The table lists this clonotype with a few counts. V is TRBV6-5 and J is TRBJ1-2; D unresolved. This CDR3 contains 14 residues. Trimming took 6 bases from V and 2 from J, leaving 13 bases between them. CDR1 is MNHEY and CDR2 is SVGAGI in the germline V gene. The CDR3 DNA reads TGTGCCAGCAGCCTTCGGGAAGGCAACTATGGCTACACCTTC. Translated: CASSLREGNYGYTF.

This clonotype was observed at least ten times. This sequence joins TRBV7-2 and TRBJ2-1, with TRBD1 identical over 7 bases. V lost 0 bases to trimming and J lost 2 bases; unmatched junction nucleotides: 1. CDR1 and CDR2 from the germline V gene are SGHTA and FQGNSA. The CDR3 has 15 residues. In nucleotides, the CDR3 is TGTGCCAGCAGCTTAGCCGGGACAGCCTACAATGAGCAGTTCTTC. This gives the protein CASSLAGTAYNEQFF.